The clone carrying this T cell receptor (beta chain) came up a few times. The antigen remains undetermined. These data come from a study of blood T cells in healthy people across ages. For the second PCR, which ran for about 6 to 11 cycles, a sample-barcoded 5' primer and a J-beta primer mix were used. Each CDR3 protein gets one entry after TCRdb re-called the 5' RACE reads with MiXCR. The sample has some 940,000 distinct CDR3 sequences, around 29% seen once; the top ten hold roughly 10%. Study results and limitations: CMV infection status of these donors was not known.

Per germline, CDR1 LGHDT and CDR2 YNNKEL (reference sequence). Trimming took off 7 bases at V and 4 bases at J, with 7 bases between the two ends. This CDR3 has 11 residues. The sample was also reused in another study, on T cells of mothers and their children.

The receptor was isolated from a woman aged 35 to 49 in good health. Source material: blood. The rearrangement joins TRBV3-1 to TRBJ1-2; D is uncertain. The CDR3 is CASMNLYGYTF. CDR3 bases: TGTGCCAGCATGAACCTCTATGGCTACACCTTC.